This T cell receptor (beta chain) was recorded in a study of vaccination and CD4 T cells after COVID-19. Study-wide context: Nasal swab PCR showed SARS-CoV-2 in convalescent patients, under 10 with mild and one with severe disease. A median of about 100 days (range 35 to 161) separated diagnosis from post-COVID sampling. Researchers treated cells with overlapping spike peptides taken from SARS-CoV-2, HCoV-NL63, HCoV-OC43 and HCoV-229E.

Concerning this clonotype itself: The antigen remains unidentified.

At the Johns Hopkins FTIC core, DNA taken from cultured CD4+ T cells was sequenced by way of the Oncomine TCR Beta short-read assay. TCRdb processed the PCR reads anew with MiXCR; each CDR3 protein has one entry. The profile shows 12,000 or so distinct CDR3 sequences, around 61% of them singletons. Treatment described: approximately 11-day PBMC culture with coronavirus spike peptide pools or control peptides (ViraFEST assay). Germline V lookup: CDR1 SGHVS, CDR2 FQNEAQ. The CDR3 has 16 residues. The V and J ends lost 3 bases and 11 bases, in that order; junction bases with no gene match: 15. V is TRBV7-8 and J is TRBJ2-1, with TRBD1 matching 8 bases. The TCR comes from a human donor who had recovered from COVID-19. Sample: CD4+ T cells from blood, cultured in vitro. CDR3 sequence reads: CASSFRPLTGAGKQFF. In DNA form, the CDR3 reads TGTGCCAGCAGCTTTCGTCCGCTGACAGGGGCGGGAAAGCAGTTCTTC.